These 19 T cell receptor beta chains were all obtained from the same sample, sequenced in a study of OX40 agonist ivuxolimab in advanced cancers. Only in-frame clones appear in the TCRdb table, and some are missing; sequencing was by immunoSEQ multiplex PCR. The profile shows 65,000 to 95,000 clones, almost 90% of them singletons. This sample comprised CD4+ or CD8+ T cells sorted from blood, obtained in a trial of the OX40 agonist ivuxolimab. The source of these receptors is an adult with an advanced solid tumor such as melanoma, head and neck, liver or kidney cancer.

The genes are TRBV9 and TRBJ2-2; D uncertain. This CDR3 is built from 15 residues. Germline CDR1 reads SGDLS; CDR2 reads YYNGEE. The ends were cut back, 3 bases at V and 2 bases at J, with 11 bases in the middle. The CDR3 here is CASSARGSNTGELFF. For the CDR3, the DNA is TGTGCCAGCAGCGCACGCGGTAGTAACACCGGGGAGCTGTTTTTT.

The chain has TRBV5-6 and TRBJ1-1, with unresolved D. CDR1 is SGHDT, CDR2 YYEEEE, per germline. This CDR3 spans 12 amino acids. The V and J ends lost 7 bases and 0 bases respectively, with 7 bases between them. The CDR3 spells CASGRVNTEAFF. In DNA, the CDR3 is TGTGCCAGCGGTAGGGTGAACACTGAAGCTTTCTTT. The entire variable domain, with the rest obtained from reference TRBV5-6 and TRBJ1-1, is as follows: DAGVTQSPTHLIKTRGQQVTLRCSPKSGHDTVSWYQQALGQGPQFIFQYYEEEERQRGNFPDRFSGHQFPNYSSELNVNALLLGDSALYLCASGRVNTEAFFGQGTRLTVV.

This clone is a singleton in its sample. This chain links TRBV25-1 with TRBJ2-5; 14 positions match TRBD2. The CDR3 spans 18 residues. From germline, CDR1 is MGHDK and CDR2 SYGVNS. The trim removed 5 bases at V and 5 bases at J, leaving 13 bases unmatched. DNA for the CDR3: TGTGCCAGCAGTCCCCTCACCGGGACTAGCGGGAGCGGGGAGACCCAGTACTTC. It is translated as CASSPLTGTSGSGETQYF.

The chain uses TRBV28 and TRBJ1-1, with 9 bases that match TRBD1. The length of the CDR3 is 16 residues. Per the germline V gene, CDR1 is MDHEN and CDR2 is SYDVKM. V lost 2 bases to trimming and J lost 5 bases; unmatched junction nucleotides: 9. The CDR3 protein is CASSLRGTGLWTEAFF. As DNA, the CDR3 is TGTGCCAGCAGTTTAAGGGGGACAGGGTTGTGGACTGAAGCTTTCTTT. Complete variable domain (other parts from reference TRBV28 and TRBJ1-1): DVKVTQSSRYLVKRTGEKVFLECVQDMDHENMFWYRQDPGLGLRLIYFSYDVKMKEKGDIPEGYSVSREKKERFSLILESASTNQTSMYLCASSLRGTGLWTEAFFGQGTRLTVV.

The chain uses TRBV5-1 and TRBJ2-7, with D possibly TRBD2 on 6 matching bases. V dropped 0 bases and J dropped 6 bases, with 13 bases sitting between them. This CDR3 is 14 amino acids long. Germline CDR1 SGHRS, CDR2 YFSETQ. CDR3 sequence reads: CASSLASEPPEQYF. For the CDR3, the DNA is TGCGCCAGCAGCTTGGCTAGCGAACCCCCCGAGCAGTACTTC.

The chain links TRBV4-3 to TRBJ2-1; D ambiguous. The germline CDR1 and CDR2 sequences are LGHNA and YSLEER. This CDR3 is 13 amino acids long. Trimming removed 3 bases from V and 6 bases from J, with 9 bases in between. The CDR3: CASSHRRSNEQFF. CDR3 nucleotide sequence: TGCGCCAGCAGCCACCGCCGGTCCAATGAGCAGTTCTTC.

The chain joins TRBV7-2 to TRBJ2-1; D is possibly TRBD2 (6 bases). Trimming pared 10 bases from V and 2 bases from J, leaving 18 bases between. The germline V gene encodes CDR1 SGHTA and CDR2 FQGNSA. CDR3 length: 15 amino acids. In DNA form, the CDR3 reads TGTGCCACCCAGCGAGGTAGCGGACCCTACAATGAGCAGTTCTTC. Amino acid sequence: CATQRGSGPYNEQFF.

The gene calls are TRBV9 and TRBJ2-1; 7 bases are shared with TRBD2. The CDR3 length is 14 residues. In germline, CDR1 is SGDLS, CDR2 YYNGEE. V dropped 0 bases and J dropped 8; count of bases not matched to a gene: 5. For the CDR3, the DNA is TGTGCCAGCAGCGTAGTTGGGAGGGCCTATGAGCAGTTCTTC. It translates to CASSVVGRAYEQFF.

The chain joins TRBV5-8 to TRBJ1-5; D might be TRBD1 (5 bases). V lost 0 bases and J lost 6, with 10 bases in between. This CDR3 contains 14 residues. Germline values: CDR1 SGHTS, CDR2 YDEGEE. The CDR3 region has the DNA TGTGCCAGCAGCTTGGTGTCGGGGGGTCAGCCCCAGCATTTT. This translates into CASSLVSGGQPQHF.

V gene TRBV7-3 combines with J gene TRBJ1-1; TRBD1 matches 8 bases. Germline V gives CDR1 SGHTA, CDR2 FQGTGA. V was pared by 5 bases and J by 4 bases, with 3 bases of the junction left unmatched. CDR3 length equals 13 residues. CDR3 in amino acids: CASSIDRGTEAFF. The CDR3 nucleotides are TGTGCCAGCAGCATTGACAGGGGCACTGAAGCTTTCTTT.

The V call is TRBV18, the J call TRBJ2-1, with D maybe TRBD1 (6 bases). Germline CDR1 KGHSH, CDR2 LQKENI. The CDR3 spans 12 residues. Trimming took off 2 bases at V and 10 bases at J, with 9 bases between the two ends. This CDR3 is CASSPSGEEQFF. The CDR3 DNA reads TGTGCCAGCTCACCATCAGGGGAGGAGCAGTTCTTC.

CDR3 amino acids: CASSITTSGSDEQFF. CDR3 DNA: TGTGCCAGTAGTATCACGACTAGCGGGAGCGATGAGCAGTTCTTC. V and J are TRBV19 and TRBJ2-1, with 12 bases lining up with TRBD2. Germline CDR1 LNHDA, CDR2 SQIVND (reference sequence). V lost 3 bases and J lost 8; bases outside the gene matches: 5. The CDR3 has 15 amino acids. Supplemented by reference TRBV19 and TRBJ2-1, the full variable domain reads DGGITQSPKYLFRKEGQNVTLSCEQNLNHDAMYWYRQDPGQGLRLIYYSQIVNDFQKGDIAEGYSVSREKKESFPLTVTSAQKNPTAFYLCASSITTSGSDEQFFGPGTRLTVL.

The chain recombines TRBV5-1 with TRBJ2-2; perhaps TRBD2 as D (5 bases). Germline V lookup: CDR1 SGHRS, CDR2 YFSETQ. The ends were cut back, 0 bases at V and 5 bases at J, with 14 bases in the middle. This CDR3 spans 16 amino acids. CDR3 region: CASSLVASPQTGELFF. CDR3 coding DNA: TGCGCCAGCAGCTTGGTGGCTAGCCCCCAAACCGGGGAGCTGTTTTTT.

The rearrangement links TRBV15 to TRBJ2-7, with D possibly matching TRBD2 (6 bases). V lost 5 bases, J lost 5 bases, and 16 bases lay in between. CDR3 length: 14 residues. From germline, CDR1 is LNHNV and CDR2 YYDKDF (reference sequence). In DNA form, the CDR3 reads TGTGCCACCAGCGGGGACTTCCACGGCGACGAGCAGTACTTC. It codes for CATSGDFHGDEQYF. The variable domain in full, completed from reference TRBV15 and TRBJ2-7, reads DAMVIQNPRYQVTQFGKPVTLSCSQTLNHNVMYWYQQKSSQAPKLLFHYYDKDFNNEADTPDNFQSRRPNTSFCFLDIRSPGLGDTAMYLCATSGDFHGDEQYFGPGTRLTVT.

This rearrangement joins TRBV18 to TRBJ2-2; 11 positions match TRBD1. After removal of 6 bases from V and 3 bases from J, the junction contained 3 bases not matched to a gene. The CDR3 contains 15 residues. Germline V gives CDR1 KGHSH, CDR2 LQKENI. CDR3 sequence reads: CASSLGQGDTGELFF. As DNA, the CDR3 is TGTGCCAGCTCCCTGGGACAGGGGGACACCGGGGAGCTGTTTTTT.

J is TRBJ2-3 and V is TRBV7-3; 7 bases fit TRBD1. The CDR3 length is 17 residues. Per germline, CDR1 SGHTA and CDR2 FQGTGA. Losses at the gene ends were 2 bases for V and 0 bases for J; bases not matched to a gene: 8. CDR3 region: CASSLDGSGQSTDTQYF. CDR3 in DNA: TGTGCCAGCAGCTTAGACGGGTCGGGACAGAGCACAGATACGCAGTATTTT.

This clone was observed once. V and J are TRBV27 and TRBJ1-3; D uncertain. The CDR3 totals 14 residues. V was trimmed by 5 bases and J by 0 bases, leaving 8 bases between them. Germline CDR1 is MNHEY and CDR2 is SMNVEV (reference sequence). CDR3 region: CASSQGFSGNTIYF. The CDR3 DNA is TGTGCCAGCAGTCAAGGATTCTCTGGAAACACCATATATTTT.

The chain recombines TRBV5-6 with TRBJ2-2; D unclear. V lost 2 bases, J lost 10 bases, and 12 bases lay in between. CDR1 is SGHDT and CDR2 is YYEEEE in the germline V gene. CDR3 length: 13 residues. CDR3 sequence reads: CASSFEGPEELFF. The CDR3 DNA follows: TGTGCCAGCAGCTTTGAAGGGCCAGAGGAGCTGTTTTTT.

This sequence joins TRBV10-3 and TRBJ1-5, with D maybe TRBD1 (6 bases). Per the germline V gene, CDR1 is ENHRY and CDR2 is SYGVKD. The CDR3 has 15 residues. V was shortened by 7 bases and J by 0 bases, with 13 bases between the two germline ends. The CDR3 nucleotides read TGTGCCATCAAGGAACAGGGAGCTAGCAATCAGCCCCAGCATTTT. Its protein is CAIKEQGASNQPQHF.